A selection of T cell receptor beta chains follows, all from one sample in a study of blood T cell repertoires in COVID-19. Only in-frame clones appear in the TCRdb table, and some are missing; sequencing was by immunoSEQ multiplex PCR. Of tens of thousands of clones in the sample, 65% to 85% are singletons; the top ten hold less than 8.5%. The sequenced sample consisted of peripheral blood. These receptors were obtained from a man aged 45-65 years with COVID-19, enrolled during active disease. Both conserved end residues are part of each CDR3. The order of the fields is V gene, CDR3 length, clone size, J gene, D gene, CDR3 protein, CDR3 DNA. The D gene is left open where the match is weak. Clone size appears in some rows only: once, few, many, or a class for an expanded clone.

V gene: TRBV6-6; CDR3 length: 15; clone size: .; J gene: TRBJ2-1; D gene: TRBD1; CDR3 protein: CASQQGKFKYNEQFF; CDR3 DNA: TGTGCCAGTCAACAGGGGAAATTCAAATACAATGAGCAGTTCTTC
V gene: TRBV19; CDR3 length: 20; clone size: .; J gene: TRBJ2-2; D gene: TRBD2; CDR3 protein: CASRPHITSGGAALTGELFF; CDR3 DNA: TGTGCCAGTAGACCCCACATTACTAGCGGAGGGGCAGCGCTGACCGGGGAGCTGTTTTTT
V gene: TRBV6-1; CDR3 length: 14; clone size: .; J gene: TRBJ2-2; D gene: .; CDR3 protein: CASSEQGPTGELFF; CDR3 DNA: TGTGCCAGCAGTGAACAGGGGCCCACCGGGGAGCTGTTTTTT
V gene: TRBV9; CDR3 length: 15; clone size: few; J gene: TRBJ1-2; D gene: .; CDR3 protein: CASSVALPGGEGYTF; CDR3 DNA: TGTGCCAGCAGCGTAGCCCTTCCGGGGGGGGAAGGCTACACCTTC
V gene: TRBV11-3; CDR3 length: 15; clone size: .; J gene: TRBJ2-1; D gene: TRBD2; CDR3 protein: CASSLLAGAYNEQFF; CDR3 DNA: TGTGCCAGCAGCTTATTAGCGGGAGCGTACAATGAGCAGTTCTTC
V gene: TRBV5-1; CDR3 length: 18; clone size: .; J gene: TRBJ2-3; D gene: TRBD2; CDR3 protein: CASSLGLAGGRGTDTQYF; CDR3 DNA: TGCGCCAGCAGCTTGGGACTAGCGGGAGGGCGGGGCACAGATACGCAGTATTTT
V gene: TRBV29-1; CDR3 length: 16; clone size: .; J gene: TRBJ2-1; D gene: .; CDR3 protein: CSVVRRTARSYNEQFF; CDR3 DNA: TGCAGCGTTGTAAGGAGGACGGCCCGCTCCTACAATGAGCAGTTCTTC
V gene: TRBV6-5; CDR3 length: 12; clone size: .; J gene: TRBJ1-5; D gene: .; CDR3 protein: CASSTSGQPQHF; CDR3 DNA: TGTGCCAGCAGTACATCGGGTCAGCCCCAGCATTTT
V gene: TRBV7-9; CDR3 length: 18; clone size: .; J gene: TRBJ1-5; D gene: .; CDR3 protein: CASSRPEFREVANQPQHF; CDR3 DNA: TGTGCCAGCAGCCGCCCCGAGTTTCGGGAAGTAGCAAATCAGCCCCAGCATTTT
V gene: TRBV7-2; CDR3 length: 15; clone size: .; J gene: TRBJ2-1; D gene: TRBD2; CDR3 protein: CASSQSGRAHNEQFF; CDR3 DNA: TGTGCCAGCAGCCAGAGCGGGAGGGCCCACAATGAGCAGTTCTTC
V gene: TRBV4-1; CDR3 length: 15; clone size: .; J gene: TRBJ2-2; D gene: TRBD2; CDR3 protein: CASSPGLAVTGELFF; CDR3 DNA: TGCGCCAGCAGCCCCGGACTAGCGGTCACCGGGGAGCTGTTTTTT
V gene: TRBV5-1; CDR3 length: 17; clone size: once; J gene: TRBJ2-7; D gene: .; CDR3 protein: CASSLSFAAPTPYEQYF; CDR3 DNA: TGCGCCAGCAGCTTGAGTTTCGCGGCGCCTACCCCCTACGAGCAGTACTTC
V gene: TRBV29-1; CDR3 length: 10; clone size: .; J gene: TRBJ1-1; D gene: .; CDR3 protein: CSGGGTEAFF; CDR3 DNA: TGCAGCGGAGGGGGCACTGAAGCTTTCTTT
V gene: TRBV3-1/TRBV3-2; CDR3 length: 14; clone size: .; J gene: TRBJ1-6; D gene: TRBD1; CDR3 protein: CASSQPGQDAPLHF; CDR3 DNA: TGTGCCAGCAGCCAACCGGGACAGGATGCACCCCTCCACTTT
V gene: TRBV29-1; CDR3 length: 15; clone size: once; J gene: TRBJ2-6; D gene: .; CDR3 protein: CSADGAGAGANVLTF; CDR3 DNA: TGCAGCGCCGACGGGGCAGGGGCTGGGGCCAACGTCCTGACTTTC
V gene: TRBV12-5; CDR3 length: 16; clone size: .; J gene: TRBJ2-1; D gene: TRBD2; CDR3 protein: CASGLVTSGRVNEQFF; CDR3 DNA: TGTGCTAGTGGTTTGGTAACTAGCGGGAGGGTCAATGAGCAGTTCTTC
V gene: TRBV4-1; CDR3 length: 15; clone size: once; J gene: TRBJ2-7; D gene: TRBD1; CDR3 protein: CASSQAGQGFYEQYF; CDR3 DNA: TGCGCCAGCAGCCAAGCGGGACAGGGATTCTACGAGCAGTACTTC
V gene: TRBV5-1; CDR3 length: 15; clone size: .; J gene: TRBJ2-1; D gene: .; CDR3 protein: CASSLVEAGNNEQFF; CDR3 DNA: TGCGCCAGCAGCTTGGTTGAGGCTGGAAACAATGAGCAGTTCTTC
V gene: TRBV10-1; CDR3 length: 15; clone size: .; J gene: TRBJ2-1; D gene: TRBD2; CDR3 protein: CASTPGTSGNNEQFF; CDR3 DNA: TGCGCCAGCACCCCCGGGACTAGCGGGAACAATGAGCAGTTCTTC
V gene: TRBV5-1; CDR3 length: 15; clone size: .; J gene: TRBJ2-3; D gene: TRBD1; CDR3 protein: CASSYRTGATDTQYF; CDR3 DNA: TGCGCCAGCAGCTATCGGACAGGAGCCACAGATACGCAGTATTTT
V gene: TRBV5-1; CDR3 length: 16; clone size: .; J gene: TRBJ1-2; D gene: TRBD1; CDR3 protein: CASSLGDRPPNYGYTF; CDR3 DNA: TGCGCCAGCAGCTTGGGGGACAGACCTCCTAACTATGGCTACACCTTC
V gene: TRBV7-6; CDR3 length: 14; clone size: few; J gene: TRBJ1-6; D gene: .; CDR3 protein: CASSMDLTDSPLHF; CDR3 DNA: TGTGCCAGCAGCATGGACTTGACGGATTCACCCCTCCACTTT
V gene: TRBV7-3; CDR3 length: 15; clone size: .; J gene: TRBJ2-1; D gene: TRBD2; CDR3 protein: CASSELAGGYNEQFF; CDR3 DNA: TGTGCCAGCAGCGAACTAGCGGGGGGCTACAATGAGCAGTTCTTC
V gene: TRBV6-1; CDR3 length: 14; clone size: .; J gene: TRBJ2-5; D gene: .; CDR3 protein: CASSEMGAAETQYF; CDR3 DNA: TGTGCCAGCAGTGAAATGGGGGCGGCAGAGACCCAGTACTTC
V gene: TRBV18; CDR3 length: 15; clone size: .; J gene: TRBJ2-5; D gene: TRBD2; CDR3 protein: CASSPPGGNGETQYF; CDR3 DNA: TGTGCCAGCTCACCACCGGGAGGGAACGGAGAGACCCAGTACTTC
V gene: TRBV18; CDR3 length: 12; clone size: .; J gene: TRBJ1-6; D gene: .; CDR3 protein: CASSPRDSPLHF; CDR3 DNA: TGTGCCAGCTCACCCCGCGATTCACCCCTCCACTTT
V gene: TRBV27; CDR3 length: 15; clone size: .; J gene: TRBJ2-1; D gene: TRBD2; CDR3 protein: CASSLSTSGRGEQFF; CDR3 DNA: TGTGCCAGCAGTTTATCGACTAGCGGGAGGGGTGAGCAGTTCTTC
V gene: TRBV11-1; CDR3 length: 15; clone size: few; J gene: TRBJ2-5; D gene: .; CDR3 protein: CASSFSQQYQETQYF; CDR3 DNA: TGTGCCAGCAGCTTTAGCCAGCAGTACCAAGAGACCCAGTACTTC
V gene: TRBV24-1; CDR3 length: 18; clone size: few; J gene: TRBJ2-3; D gene: TRBD2; CDR3 protein: CATSQGLAGRGRTDTQYF; CDR3 DNA: TGTGCCACCAGCCAGGGACTAGCGGGGCGAGGGCGCACAGATACGCAGTATTTT
V gene: TRBV5-6; CDR3 length: 14; clone size: once; J gene: TRBJ2-7; D gene: TRBD1; CDR3 protein: CASSIGQGAWEQYF; CDR3 DNA: TGTGCCAGCAGCATCGGACAGGGGGCATGGGAGCAGTACTTC
V gene: TRBV11-2; CDR3 length: 15; clone size: .; J gene: TRBJ2-2; D gene: TRBD2; CDR3 protein: CASSPIGGVTGELFF; CDR3 DNA: TGTGCCAGCAGCCCCATCGGGGGGGTGACCGGGGAGCTGTTTTTT
V gene: TRBV7-9; CDR3 length: 14; clone size: .; J gene: TRBJ2-3; D gene: .; CDR3 protein: CASSLMGAPDTQYF; CDR3 DNA: TGTGCCAGCAGCTTAATGGGGGCTCCGGATACGCAGTATTTT
V gene: TRBV19; CDR3 length: 15; clone size: .; J gene: TRBJ2-1; D gene: .; CDR3 protein: CASKIRSSSYNEQFF; CDR3 DNA: TGTGCCAGTAAAATCCGTTCCAGCTCCTACAATGAGCAGTTCTTC
V gene: TRBV2; CDR3 length: 11; clone size: .; J gene: TRBJ2-1; D gene: .; CDR3 protein: CASSVSDEQFF; CDR3 DNA: TGTGCCAGCAGTGTCAGCGATGAGCAGTTCTTC
V gene: TRBV7-6; CDR3 length: 16; clone size: .; J gene: TRBJ1-5; D gene: TRBD1; CDR3 protein: CASSVGQGKGNQPQHF; CDR3 DNA: TGTGCCAGCAGCGTAGGACAGGGGAAGGGCAATCAGCCCCAGCATTTT
V gene: TRBV5-1; CDR3 length: 15; clone size: .; J gene: TRBJ1-4; D gene: .; CDR3 protein: CASTREGRWSEKLFF; CDR3 DNA: TGCGCCAGCACTCGGGAGGGCAGGTGGAGTGAAAAACTGTTTTTT